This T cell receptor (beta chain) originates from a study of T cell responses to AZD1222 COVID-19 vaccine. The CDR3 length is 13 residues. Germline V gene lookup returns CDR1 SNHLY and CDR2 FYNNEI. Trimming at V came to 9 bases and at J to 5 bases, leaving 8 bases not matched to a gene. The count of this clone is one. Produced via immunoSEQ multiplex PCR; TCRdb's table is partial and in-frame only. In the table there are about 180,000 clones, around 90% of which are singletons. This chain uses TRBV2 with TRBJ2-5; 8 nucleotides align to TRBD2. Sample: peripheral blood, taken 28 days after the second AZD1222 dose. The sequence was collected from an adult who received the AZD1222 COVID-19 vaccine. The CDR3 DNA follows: TGTGCCAGTGGCGGGGGGTGGGCGGAGACCCAGTACTTC. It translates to CASGGGWAETQYF.